This record covers a single T cell receptor (beta chain). CDR1 and CDR2 from the germline V gene are MNHEY and SVGAGI. The CDR3 is 14 residues long. After removal of 5 bases from V and 6 bases from J, the junction contained 7 bases not matched to a gene. This sample was taken from a study of T cell clones after liver transplantation. Method: immunoSEQ multiplex PCR; TCRdb's copy keeps in-frame clones and lacks some. The sample carries 75,000 to 100,000 clones, over 80% recorded once. The sequencing here drew on CD4+ T cells from blood, taken 45 to 46 months after liver transplant. The receptor was derived from a human patient who received a liver transplant. The graft donor may have contributed some T cells. This chain uses TRBV6-5 with TRBJ1-2; 9 positions match TRBD1. Written as DNA, the CDR3 is TGTGCCAGCAGTCGAATTGGGACAGGGAATGGCTACACCTTC. This codes for CASSRIGTGNGYTF.